This T cell receptor (beta chain) came from a study of T cells in Graves' hyperthyroidism and ophthalmopathy. Amplified TCR beta CDR3 regions derived from RNA transcripts. During a first-round RT-PCR of the TCR CDR3, the HTBI primer set was used. TCRdb fed the multiplex PCR reads into MiXCR, producing one record per CDR3 protein. The profile shows 490,000 or so distinct CDR3 sequences, more than 15% of them singletons. Diagnoses were made from clinical symptoms, serum measures (thyroxine and TRAb), thyroid ultrasound and orbital computed tomography. Study-level findings and limits: Among clonotypes expanded in thyroid above 0.001, most were also found in blood.

Details on this clonotype: No antigen is known for it.

V lost 4 bases, J lost 1 base, and 11 bases lay in between. This CDR3 comprises 14 residues. Germline lookup yields CDR1 MNHEY and CDR2 SMNVEV (reference sequence). The source material was blood. The sequence was collected from a woman in her twenties or thirties with Graves' ophthalmopathy. The V gene is TRBV27, the J gene TRBJ2-7; D might be TRBD1 (6 bases). CDR3 sequence (DNA): TGTGCCAGCAGTTACCAGACAGGATCCTACGAGCAGTACTTC. This encodes CASSYQTGSYEQYF.